The TCR beta chain under discussion was sequenced for a study of CD8+CD57+ T cells in acquired aplastic anemia. The overall study: When averaged, DNA from sorted CD4+ and CD8+ cells came to 3.2 ug. Study-level findings and limits: Patient and control CD8+ Simpson's diversity was not significantly different. Overlap between patients and controls comprised 25 to 30 CD8+ CDR3 sequences.

It was genomic DNA that served as the template for profiling TCR beta VDJ and CDR3. One entry per CDR3 protein, called by TCRdb with MiXCR from the reads. Here the sample spans around 150,000 distinct CDR3 sequences, roughly 40% being singletons. Of note for this clonotype: The antigen is unknown.

CDR3 length: 14 amino acids. V gave up 4 bases and J gave up 7 bases; unmatched junction bases: 8. The germline V gene has CDR1 LNHNV and CDR2 YYDKDF (reference sequence). Sequencing used sorted CD4+, CD8+, or CD8+CD57+ T cells (not recorded which) from PBMCs. This receptor was identified in a human donor in good health. This rearrangement joins TRBV15 to TRBJ2-7, with TRBD1 matching 9 bases. The chain's CDR3 is CATSTPGQGYEQYF. The CDR3, as DNA: TGTGCCACCAGCACACCGGGACAGGGATATGAGCAGTACTTC.